The rows below give T cell receptor beta chains drawn from one sample of a study of blood T cells in healthy people across ages. From the 5' RACE reads, TCRdb called clonotypes with MiXCR, one entry per CDR3 protein. The profile shows roughly 500,000 distinct CDR3 sequences, roughly 29% of them singletons. Sequencing was performed on blood. The receptors shown here come from a woman between 65 and 79 years old in good health. Each CDR3 is given with its conserved first and last residue. The D gene is left open where the match is weak. Rows give clone size only sometimes, using once, few, many, or a class for an expanded clone.

>-|TRBV5-6|TRBJ1-4|few
TGTGCCAGCAGTTTCTGGGTGGATGAAAAACTGTTTTTT
CASSFWVDEKLFF
>-|TRBV24-1|TRBJ2-6|-
TGTGCCACCAGTCCACAGGGACCTATATCTGGGGCCAACGTCCTGACTTTC
CATSPQGPISGANVLTF
>-|TRBV9|TRBJ1-2|once
TGTGCCAGCGGGCGGGGGGGCCAAGGCTACACCTTC
CASGRGGQGYTF
>-|TRBV6-6|TRBJ2-5|-
TGTGCCAGCCAAGACACACTAGGGACGGAGACCCAGTACTTC
CASQDTLGTETQYF
>-|TRBV2|TRBJ2-5|-
TGTGCCAGCAGTGAAGGGGACCCTCATAAGACCCAGTACTTC
CASSEGDPHKTQYF
>-|TRBV20-1|TRBJ1-1|-
TGCAGTGCTACAAGGACGAACACTGAAGCTTTCTTT
CSATRTNTEAFF
>-|TRBV29-1|TRBJ1-1|-
TGCAGCGTTGAAGATTTTAGAGGGACAGAAGCTTTCTTT
CSVEDFRGTEAFF
>TRBD2|TRBV11-2|TRBJ2-1|few
TGTGCCAGCACCCTAGGACTAGCGGGGGGCACTCGCTCCTACAATGAGCAGTTCTTC
CASTLGLAGGTRSYNEQFF
>TRBD1|TRBV20-1|TRBJ1-4|-
TGCAGTGCTAGAGGGGGGACAGGGGCGTATCTAAGAAAAAATGAAAAACTGTTTTTT
CSARGGTGAYLRKNEKLFF
>-|TRBV29-1|TRBJ1-1|-
TGCAGCGTTTCCCGGAGGGACACTGAAGCTTTCTTT
CSVSRRDTEAFF
>-|TRBV12-3/TRBV12-4|TRBJ1-4|-
TGTGCCAGCAGTTTATGGGGGGTTAATGAAAAACTGTTTTTT
CASSLWGVNEKLFF
>-|TRBV20-1|TRBJ1-4|-
TGCAGTGCTAGAGACAGTGGGGAAAAACTGTTTTTT
CSARDSGEKLFF
>TRBD2|TRBV9|TRBJ2-1|-
TGTGCCAGCAGCGTAGCAGCTAGCGGGAATGAGCAGTTCTTC
CASSVAASGNEQFF
>-|TRBV7-2|TRBJ1-2|-
TGTGCCAGCAGCCCAGGGGACAAGCAAAACTATGGCTACACCTTC
CASSPGDKQNYGYTF
>TRBD1|TRBV5-1|TRBJ2-5|-
TGCGCCAGCAGCTTACAGGGGGATCTTTCAGAGACCCAGTACTTC
CASSLQGDLSETQYF
>-|TRBV7-2|TRBJ2-7|-
TGTGCCAGCAGCTTAGCAAATACCGGCGAGCAGTACTTC
CASSLANTGEQYF
>-|TRBV18|TRBJ1-5|few
TGTGCCAGCTCACCACCGGAAAATCAGCCCCAGCATTTT
CASSPPENQPQHF
>-|TRBV5-1|TRBJ1-1|few
TGCGCCAGCAGTTTGCGGCCAGGGGCGGTCACTGAAGCTTTCTTT
CASSLRPGAVTEAFF
>-|TRBV18|TRBJ2-5|-
TGTGCCAGCTCACCGGGCGGGACACGACAAGAGACCCAGTACTTC
CASSPGGTRQETQYF
>-|TRBV20-1|TRBJ2-5|many
TGCAGTGCTAGAGTGGTCGGATCCCAAGAGACCCAGTACTTC
CSARVVGSQETQYF
>-|TRBV6-1|TRBJ2-7|few
TGTGCCAGCACCGATCCCGGTTTAGCCTACGAGCAGTACTTC
CASTDPGLAYEQYF
>-|TRBV24-1|TRBJ2-1|few
TGTGCCACCAGTGAAAGAGCCGGTGAGCAGTTCTTC
CATSERAGEQFF
>TRBD1|TRBV29-1|TRBJ1-2|-
TGCAGCGTTGGGAGGGACAGGGGAGATGGAGGCTACACCTTC
CSVGRDRGDGGYTF
>-|TRBV29-1|TRBJ2-5|-
TGCAGCGTTGGATTGCAGGCCCAAGAGACCCAGTACTTC
CSVGLQAQETQYF
>TRBD1|TRBV10-2|TRBJ1-4|few
TGCGCCAGCAGCCCACAGACAGGGGAAAAACTGTTTTTT
CASSPQTGEKLFF
>-|TRBV6-5|TRBJ1-2|many
TGTGCCAGCAGTTCACCTGGGGAGGGTCGTAGCTATGGCTACACCTTC
CASSSPGEGRSYGYTF
>-|TRBV7-9|TRBJ1-5|-
TGTGCCAGCAGCTTATCGGGGTTAAATCAGCCCCCGCATTTT
CASSLSGLNQPPHF
>-|TRBV12-3/TRBV12-4|TRBJ2-5|-
TGTGCCACCTCACCGGTCCAAGAGACCCAGTACTTC
CATSPVQETQYF
>-|TRBV6-2/TRBV6-3|TRBJ2-7|few
TGTGCCAGCGGGAGACACATCACTTACGAGCAGTACTTC
CASGRHITYEQYF
>-|TRBV7-3|TRBJ1-4|few
TGTGCCAGCAGCTTAACGGGGAAATCAAATGAAAAACTGTTTTTT
CASSLTGKSNEKLFF
>-|TRBV6-5|TRBJ2-3|-
TGTGCCAGCACCCAAGTCGGGGGACTCCATCATACGCAGTATTTT
CASTQVGGLHHTQYF
>-|TRBV4-3|TRBJ1-3|few
TGCGCCAGCAGCCAAGATCTTGACGGTACTGGAAACACCATATATTTT
CASSQDLDGTGNTIYF
>TRBD2|TRBV9|TRBJ2-7|many
TGTGCCAGCAGCGTAACCAGCGGGGGGTTAAACGAGCAGTACTTC
CASSVTSGGLNEQYF
>-|TRBV3-1|TRBJ2-1|many
TGTGCCAGCAGCCAATCGGACAATGAGCAGTTCTTC
CASSQSDNEQFF
>-|TRBV20-1|TRBJ1-1|few
TGCAGTGTAGGCCAAGACGCTGAAGCTTTCTTT
CSVGQDAEAFF
>TRBD2|TRBV5-1|TRBJ2-3|-
TGCGCCAGCAGCGCGGGGGCAGATACGCAGTATTTT
CASSAGADTQYF
>TRBD1|TRBV6-6|TRBJ1-1|-
TGTGCCAGCAAGACAGGGGGCGATCTGAACACTGAAGCTTTCTTT
CASKTGGDLNTEAFF
>-|TRBV7-7|TRBJ2-5|-
TGTGCCAGCAGCTTATCGGCAGGGTCTGGAGAGACCCAGTACTTC
CASSLSAGSGETQYF
>-|TRBV10-3|TRBJ2-3|once
TGTGCCATCAGGCCTACTAGTTTCACAGATACGCAGTATTTT
CAIRPTSFTDTQYF
>-|TRBV7-9|TRBJ1-2|-
TGTGCCAGCAGCTTAGTACAACAGGGCTATGGCTACACCTTC
CASSLVQQGYGYTF
>TRBD2|TRBV7-3|TRBJ2-3|medium-sized
TGTGCCAGCAGCTTAGATAGCGGGGGCACAGATACGCAGTATTTT
CASSLDSGGTDTQYF
>-|TRBV20-1|TRBJ2-1|-
TGCAGTGCTCCGGATCACAATGAGCAGTTCTTC
CSAPDHNEQFF
>-|TRBV18|TRBJ1-2|-
TGTGCCGGCTCACCATACGCGGACCGGGGACTTTATGGCTACACCTTC
CAGSPYADRGLYGYTF
>TRBD1|TRBV27|TRBJ2-5|few
TGTGCCAGCGGAAGAGGGACAGGGAGAGAGACCCAGTACTTC
CASGRGTGRETQYF
>-|TRBV7-2|TRBJ2-1|few
TGTGCCAGCAGCTACCAAGACACCTCGAGATCCTACAATGAGCAGTTCTTC
CASSYQDTSRSYNEQFF
>TRBD2|TRBV9|TRBJ2-5|-
TGTGCCAGCAGCGTAGTCTTAGCGGGGGGCGTGGAGACCCAGTACTTC
CASSVVLAGGVETQYF
>-|TRBV5-1|TRBJ2-5|few
TGCGCCAGCAGCCAGCTTGTGCGTGAGACCCAGTACTTC
CASSQLVRETQYF
>-|TRBV3-2|TRBJ2-5|-
TGTGCCAGCACTTGGCTCCAAGAGACCCAGTACTTC
CASTWLQETQYF
>-|TRBV6-1|TRBJ1-3|-
TGTGCCAGCAGTGAAGTTCTCAGCTCTGGAAACACCATATATTTT
CASSEVLSSGNTIYF
>-|TRBV12-3/TRBV12-4|TRBJ1-4|few
TGTGCCACCATTCGCCAAGGTAATGAAAAACTGTTTTTT
CATIRQGNEKLFF
>TRBD1|TRBV10-3|TRBJ1-5|-
TGTGCCATCAGTGACGGGGGATACAGGGGTTCCAATCAGCCCCAGCATTTT
CAISDGGYRGSNQPQHF
>TRBD1|TRBV27|TRBJ1-1|-
TGTGCCAGCAGTCGCCCGGGACAGGCGAACACTGAAGCTTTCTTT
CASSRPGQANTEAFF
>-|TRBV12-3/TRBV12-4|TRBJ2-6|-
TGTGCCAGCAGCCCCCGGACCACTGGGGCCAACGTCCTGACTTTC
CASSPRTTGANVLTF
>TRBD2|TRBV11-1|TRBJ2-5|-
TGTGCCAGCAGCTTAGGCAGGACTAGCCGAATGGAGACCCAGTACTTC
CASSLGRTSRMETQYF
>-|TRBV20-1|TRBJ2-7|many
TGCAGTGCTCCGGGGCCAGGCGCGCGAGAGCAGTACTTC
CSAPGPGAREQYF